This T cell receptor (beta chain) comes out of a study of T cells after yellow fever vaccination. The study's findings and limits: Clones that expanded after primary vaccination mostly reappeared after the booster (roughly 97% CD4, approximately 87% CD8). Although most clonotypes did not, a small share appeared in both CD4 and CD8 compartments. A faster peak, day 5 versus 15, was reached by the weaker secondary response.

Via MiXCR, TCRdb re-called the 5' RACE reads, giving one row per CDR3 protein. The sample includes around 200,000 distinct CDR3 sequences, about 10% of them seen just once. Germline loops: CDR1 SGHVS, CDR2 FQNEAQ. The CDR3 is made up of 16 amino acids. Unmatched junction bases numbered 20, after V lost 7 bases and J lost 11 bases. As regards this clonotype: Its specificity is unknown.

The chain uses TRBV7-8 and TRBJ2-3; 8 bases line up with TRBD2. This specimen consisted of CD8+ T cells sorted from PBMCs, obtained 15 days after the yellow fever booster vaccination. The clonotype originates from a man between 18 and 29 years old who received the YFV17D yellow fever vaccine. Written as DNA, the CDR3 is TGTGCCAGCACCTCCATACTAGACCCAACGGGAGGGGGGCAGTATTTT. It yields the protein CASTSILDPTGGGQYF.